A selection of T cell receptor beta chains follows, all from one sample in a study of post-analysis software for immune sequencing data. TCRdb ran MiXCR on the PCR reads and lists one entry per CDR3 protein. The data show about 820,000 distinct CDR3 sequences, about 53% seen once. Sequences were obtained from blood. The receptors derive from a girl aged 10-17 years with multiple sclerosis. Each CDR3 is given with its conserved first and last residue. A D gene is named only where the DNA matches it firmly. Clone size is not always given. Where it is, it says once, few, many or a class for expanded clones.

size: .
J: TRBJ2-5
length: 17
D: TRBD2
V: TRBV20-1
CDR3: CSAGATSGRARQETQYF
DNA: TGCAGTGCTGGGGCGACTAGCGGGAGGGCCCGGCAAGAGACCCAGTACTTC

size: .
J: TRBJ2-7
length: 14
D: .
V: TRBV20-1
CDR3: CSAIRPGSSYEQYF
DNA: TGCAGTGCCATCCGACCGGGAAGCTCCTACGAGCAGTACTTC

size: .
J: TRBJ2-2
length: 18
D: TRBD1
V: TRBV7-8
CDR3: CASSLFGTGGGRTGELFF
DNA: TGTGCCAGCAGCTTATTTGGGACAGGGGGCGGGCGAACCGGGGAGCTGTTTTTT

size: .
J: TRBJ1-1
length: 13
D: TRBD1
V: TRBV7-9
CDR3: CAAGQGGNTEAFF
DNA: TGTGCCGCTGGACAGGGGGGGAACACTGAAGCTTTCTTT

size: .
J: TRBJ2-1
length: 16
D: .
V: TRBV20-1
CDR3: CSAERGGGESYNEQFF
DNA: TGCAGTGCCGAGCGCGGGGGCGGGGAGTCCTACAATGAGCAGTTCTTC

size: few
J: TRBJ2-1
length: 12
D: .
V: TRBV14
CDR3: CASSQQRAEQFF
DNA: TGTGCCAGCAGCCAACAGCGGGCTGAGCAGTTCTTC

size: .
J: TRBJ2-1
length: 14
D: TRBD2
V: TRBV20-1
CDR3: CSAAGTSGSNEQFF
DNA: TGCAGTGCTGCCGGGACTAGCGGGAGCAATGAGCAGTTCTTC

size: .
J: TRBJ2-5
length: 15
D: TRBD2
V: TRBV4-1
CDR3: CASSHPSGGVGTQYF
DNA: TGCGCCAGCAGCCATCCTAGCGGGGGGGTTGGGACCCAGTACTTC

size: .
J: TRBJ1-2
length: 17
D: TRBD1
V: TRBV5-1
CDR3: CASSSPGQGPANYGYTF
DNA: TGCGCCAGCAGCTCCCCGGGACAGGGACCCGCTAACTATGGCTACACCTTC

size: .
J: TRBJ1-5
length: 16
D: .
V: TRBV7-2
CDR3: CASSPKGSYSNQPQHF
DNA: TGTGCCAGCAGCCCCAAAGGTAGTTATAGCAATCAGCCCCAGCATTTT

size: .
J: TRBJ1-2
length: 16
D: .
V: TRBV13
CDR3: CASSLEPRSRYDGYTF
DNA: TGTGCCAGCAGCTTAGAGCCCAGGTCGCGGTATGATGGCTACACCTTC

size: few
J: TRBJ2-5
length: 16
D: .
V: TRBV5-1
CDR3: CASSFQTPTAQETQYF
DNA: TGCGCCAGCAGCTTCCAGACCCCAACAGCTCAAGAGACCCAGTACTTC

size: .
J: TRBJ2-5
length: 12
D: .
V: TRBV20-1
CDR3: CSAAPQAETQYF
DNA: TGCAGTGCTGCCCCCCAGGCGGAGACCCAGTACTTC

size: few
J: TRBJ2-7
length: 16
D: .
V: TRBV7-3
CDR3: CASSLMGGTSTYEQYF
DNA: TGTGCCAGCAGCTTAATGGGGGGGACATCGACCTACGAGCAGTACTTC

size: .
J: TRBJ2-7
length: 12
D: .
V: TRBV6-5
CDR3: CASSYNRREQYF
DNA: TGTGCCAGCAGTTACAACAGGCGCGAGCAGTACTTC

size: few
J: TRBJ2-1
length: 15
D: .
V: TRBV5-1
CDR3: CASREQGFSYNEQFF
DNA: TGCGCCAGCAGAGAACAGGGATTCTCCTACAATGAGCAGTTCTTC

size: .
J: TRBJ2-7
length: 10
D: .
V: TRBV12-3/TRBV12-4
CDR3: CASMGSEQYF
DNA: TGTGCCAGCATGGGCTCCGAGCAGTACTTC

size: .
J: TRBJ2-3
length: 16
D: .
V: TRBV10-3
CDR3: CAISDLSRGGTDTQYF
DNA: TGTGCCATCAGTGACCTCAGCAGGGGGGGGACAGATACGCAGTATTTT

size: .
J: TRBJ2-2
length: 15
D: .
V: TRBV5-1
CDR3: CASSLEGLNTGELFF
DNA: TGCGCCAGCAGCTTGGAGGGGCTGAACACCGGGGAGCTGTTTTTT

size: .
J: TRBJ2-7
length: 14
D: TRBD1
V: TRBV30
CDR3: CAWRGQGASYEQYF
DNA: TGTGCCTGGAGGGGACAGGGGGCCTCCTACGAGCAGTACTTC

size: once
J: TRBJ2-2
length: 15
D: TRBD1
V: TRBV6-4
CDR3: CASSDSGGAFGELFF
DNA: TGTGCCAGCAGTGACTCAGGGGGCGCATTCGGGGAGCTGTTTTTT

size: .
J: TRBJ2-5
length: 16
D: TRBD1
V: TRBV11-1
CDR3: CASSLSDRGRSETQYF
DNA: TGTGCCAGCAGCTTATCGGACAGGGGGCGAAGTGAGACCCAGTACTTC

size: .
J: TRBJ2-7
length: 20
D: TRBD2
V: TRBV6-2/TRBV6-3
CDR3: CASSYSPGSGLAGVQAVQYF
DNA: TGTGCCAGCAGTTACTCGCCGGGGTCGGGGCTAGCGGGAGTTCAAGCGGTGCAGTACTTC

size: .
J: TRBJ2-1
length: 13
D: TRBD1
V: TRBV29-1
CDR3: CSHDRDSYNEQFF
DNA: TGCAGCCATGACAGGGACTCCTACAATGAGCAGTTCTTC

size: few
J: TRBJ1-5
length: 15
D: .
V: TRBV4-2
CDR3: CASSQAVGADQPQHF
DNA: TGTGCCAGCAGCCAAGCTGTGGGTGCCGATCAGCCCCAGCATTTT

size: once
J: TRBJ2-1
length: 14
D: .
V: TRBV7-8
CDR3: CASSSFYGPNEQFF
DNA: TGTGCCAGCAGCTCCTTCTACGGACCCAATGAGCAGTTCTTC

size: few
J: TRBJ2-1
length: 11
D: .
V: TRBV7-9
CDR3: CASSLGVDQFF
DNA: TGTGCCAGCAGCCTAGGAGTTGACCAGTTCTTC

size: .
J: TRBJ2-7
length: 12
D: .
V: TRBV20-1
CDR3: CSARMADYEQYF
DNA: TGCAGTGCTAGAATGGCGGACTACGAGCAGTACTTC

size: .
J: TRBJ2-3
length: 16
D: TRBD2
V: TRBV7-2
CDR3: CASTTVAGGHRDTQYF
DNA: TGTGCCAGCACCACCGTAGCGGGGGGGCACAGAGATACGCAGTATTTT

size: .
J: TRBJ2-7
length: 13
D: .
V: TRBV29-1
CDR3: CSVVSGLTYEQYF
DNA: TGCAGCGTTGTGTCAGGGCTTACCTACGAGCAGTACTTC

size: .
J: TRBJ2-1
length: 16
D: .
V: TRBV7-8
CDR3: CASSLSGTASYSEQFF
DNA: TGTGCCAGCAGCTTGTCCGGGACCGCCTCCTACAGTGAGCAGTTCTTC

size: .
J: TRBJ2-5
length: 18
D: TRBD2
V: TRBV7-6
CDR3: CASSLARRLAPKQETQYF
DNA: TGTGCCAGCAGCTTAGCGCGACGACTAGCGCCTAAACAAGAGACCCAGTACTTC

size: once
J: TRBJ1-6
length: 14
D: .
V: TRBV29-1
CDR3: CSVITGGSNSPLHF
DNA: TGCAGCGTTATCACGGGAGGGAGTAATTCACCCCTCCACTTT

size: .
J: TRBJ2-3
length: 14
D: .
V: TRBV20-1
CDR3: CSASDRQAADTQYF
DNA: TGCAGTGCTTCGGACCGGCAGGCAGCAGATACGCAGTATTTT

size: .
J: TRBJ2-5
length: 13
D: .
V: TRBV3-1
CDR3: CASRKAAAETQYF
DNA: TGTGCCAGCAGAAAGGCCGCTGCAGAGACCCAGTACTTC

size: few
J: TRBJ2-5
length: 14
D: .
V: TRBV20-1
CDR3: CSARDDSLQETQYF
DNA: TGCAGTGCTAGAGATGACAGCTTACAAGAGACCCAGTACTTC

size: .
J: TRBJ1-2
length: 13
D: .
V: TRBV29-1
CDR3: CSVELRPFLGYTF
DNA: TGCAGCGTTGAGTTGCGACCGTTCCTTGGCTACACCTTC

size: .
J: TRBJ1-2
length: 14
D: TRBD1
V: TRBV14
CDR3: CASSQGDRRYGYTF
DNA: TGTGCCAGCAGCCAAGGGGACAGGCGATATGGCTACACCTTC

size: few
J: TRBJ2-5
length: 14
D: TRBD1
V: TRBV7-9
CDR3: CASSLTGESETQYF
DNA: TGTGCCAGCAGCTTGACAGGGGAGAGCGAGACCCAGTACTTC

size: .
J: TRBJ2-5
length: 12
D: TRBD1
V: TRBV20-1
CDR3: CSAAGQGEEQYF
DNA: TGCAGTGCCGCGGGACAGGGTGAAGAGCAGTACTTC

size: .
J: TRBJ2-7
length: 16
D: .
V: TRBV7-9
CDR3: CASSLPGDGNSYEQYF
DNA: TGTGCCAGCAGCTTGCCCGGGGACGGCAACTCCTACGAGCAGTACTTC

size: .
J: TRBJ2-7
length: 14
D: TRBD1
V: TRBV7-9
CDR3: CASTWGQGASEQYF
DNA: TGTGCCAGCACCTGGGGACAGGGGGCCAGCGAGCAGTACTTC

size: few
J: TRBJ2-1
length: 15
D: .
V: TRBV29-1
CDR3: CSVGLRRSSYNEQFF
DNA: TGCAGCGTTGGATTGCGAAGGAGCTCCTACAATGAGCAGTTCTTC

size: .
J: TRBJ1-1
length: 18
D: .
V: TRBV6-5
CDR3: CACSYSGVMGSMNTEAFF
DNA: TGTGCCTGCAGTTACTCCGGGGTGATGGGTAGTATGAACACTGAAGCTTTCTTT

size: few
J: TRBJ2-5
length: 16
D: TRBD2
V: TRBV7-6
CDR3: CASADVRGGIKETQYF
DNA: TGTGCCAGCGCCGATGTCCGGGGGGGGATAAAAGAGACCCAGTACTTC

size: once
J: TRBJ2-1
length: 11
D: .
V: TRBV11-1
CDR3: CASSLAGKQFF
DNA: TGTGCCAGCAGCTTAGCGGGAAAGCAGTTCTTC

size: once
J: TRBJ2-3
length: 12
D: .
V: TRBV3-1
CDR3: CASSHHGDTQYF
DNA: TGTGCCAGCAGCCACCATGGAGATACGCAGTATTTT

size: .
J: TRBJ2-5
length: 16
D: .
V: TRBV9
CDR3: CASSVGAVVVSETQYF
DNA: TGTGCCAGCAGCGTCGGCGCAGTCGTGGTTTCGGAGACCCAGTACTTC

size: once
J: TRBJ2-3
length: 16
D: .
V: TRBV4-1
CDR3: CASSQGASSNADTQYF
DNA: TGCGCCAGCAGCCAAGGGGCCTCCAGTAACGCAGATACGCAGTATTTT